These 15 T cell receptor beta chains share one sample of origin, sequenced in a study of shared clonotypes between healthy human individuals. Profiling relied on immunoSEQ multiplex PCR, and the TCRdb table lists in-frame clones only, not all of them. This sample carries 2 million to 2.5 million clones, around 95% of them seen once, and the ten largest clones take less than 0.15%. The sequenced sample consisted of naive CD4+ T cells sorted from blood. The subset here: CD45RA+ positively selected. These receptors were collected from a man aged 18 to 29 in good health.

V is TRBV27 and J is TRBJ2-5, with 16 bases matching TRBD2. The CDR3 has 17 amino acids. Losses at the gene ends were 2 bases for V and 5 bases for J; bases not matched to a gene: 5. The germline CDR1 and CDR2 sequences are MNHEY and SMNVEV (reference sequence). The CDR3 reads CASSLGTSGRAQETQYF. The CDR3 bases are TGTGCCAGCAGTTTAGGGACTAGCGGGAGGGCCCAGGAGACCCAGTACTTC.

The chain links TRBV28 to TRBJ2-3, with D maybe TRBD1 (5 bases). Germline V gene data show CDR1 as MDHEN and CDR2 as SYDVKM. The CDR3 has 13 amino acids. V was cut by 7 bases and J by 3 bases, with 11 bases left in between. The CDR3 region has the DNA TGTGCCAGCACTCCGGACAAAACAGATACGCAGTATTTT. It specifies CASTPDKTDTQYF.

J is TRBJ2-2 and V is TRBV6-4; no definite D call. Looked up from germline, CDR1 is MRHNA and CDR2 is SNTAGT. Trimming stripped 7 bases from V and 4 bases from J, with 10 bases between. This CDR3 region has 13 residues. CDR3 in amino acids: CASIPSGTGELFF. The CDR3 coding sequence is TGTGCCAGCATTCCCTCCGGCACCGGGGAGCTGTTTTTT.

The rearrangement links TRBV11-2 to TRBJ1-2; TRBD1 aligns across 10 bases. Germline V lookup: CDR1 SGHAT, CDR2 FQNNGV. There are 15 residues in the CDR3. V was pared by 5 bases and J by 4 bases, with 7 bases of the junction left unmatched. The CDR3 nucleotides are TGTGCCAGCAGCCTAGGGACAGGGGTGGTCTATGGCTACACCTTC. Protein sequence: CASSLGTGVVYGYTF.

The V gene is TRBV10-1, the J gene TRBJ2-2; 9 nucleotides align to TRBD2. CDR1 and CDR2 from the germline V gene are WNHNN and SYGVQD (reference sequence). V dropped 0 bases and J dropped 0; count of bases not matched to a gene: 5. This CDR3 comprises 18 residues. Here the CDR3 DNA reads TGCGCCAGCAGTGAGTCGTATAGCGGGAGCCCGAACACCGGGGAGCTGTTTTTT. It specifies CASSESYSGSPNTGELFF.

The rearrangement links TRBV9 to TRBJ2-1, with D possibly being TRBD2 (6 bases). V gave up 2 bases and J gave up 11 bases, with 23 bases separating them. CDR1 and CDR2 (germline): SGDLS, YYNGEE. CDR3 length: 16 residues. The CDR3 spells CASSVEGTQVSGKQFF. The DNA for the CDR3 is TGTGCCAGCAGCGTGGAGGGGACGCAGGTTTCGGGTAAGCAGTTCTTC.

This chain links TRBV7-2 with TRBJ1-1; D call uncertain. Trimming took off 5 bases at V and 7 bases at J, with 14 bases between the two ends. The CDR3 runs to 13 residues. CDR1 SGHTA and CDR2 FQGNSA come from the germline V gene. The CDR3 DNA reads as TGTGCCAGCAGCCCCGGATGGAGGCTTGAAGCTTTCTTT. This gives the protein CASSPGWRLEAFF.

The CDR3 loop reads CASSEAGQDIYGYTF. CDR3 DNA sequence: TGTGCCAGCAGTGAAGCGGGGCAGGACATCTATGGCTACACCTTC. V gene TRBV6-1 combines with J gene TRBJ1-2, with a possible D match to TRBD1 (5 bases). Trimming removed 0 bases from V and 4 bases from J, with 12 bases in between. The CDR3 is made up of 15 amino acids. The germline V gene has CDR1 MNHNS and CDR2 SASEGT.

The chain recombines TRBV6-5 with TRBJ1-1, with D unresolved. The V end was cut by 6 bases, the J end by 7 bases, with 9 bases between. Germline CDR1 MNHEY, CDR2 SVGAGI. CDR3 length equals 11 residues. Written as DNA, the CDR3 is TGTGCCAGCAGCCAACGGGGTGAAGCTTTCTTT. It codes for CASSQRGEAFF.

Regarding this clone: Other DNA sequences in the sample encode the same CDR3. V and J are TRBV27 and TRBJ1-2; perhaps TRBD1 as D (6 bases). V was shortened by 3 bases and J by 8 bases, with 13 bases between the two germline ends. Germline V gene sequence: CDR1 MNHEY, CDR2 SMNVEV (reference sequence). The CDR3 spans 13 residues. The CDR3 sequence: CASSLVGGGGYTF. CDR3 bases: TGTGCCAGCAGTTTGGTCGGGGGCGGGGGCTACACCTTC.

This clone was detected only once. This chain uses TRBV6-5 with TRBJ1-2; TRBD1 aligns across 8 bases. The CDR3 runs to 15 residues. The germline V gene encodes CDR1 MNHEY and CDR2 SVGAGI. The V segment lost 5 bases and the J segment 4 bases; nucleotides outside the gene matches: 9. The CDR3 nucleotides read TGTGCCAGCAGTAAGAGGACAGGGAGGGGCTATGGCTACACCTTC. The encoded protein is CASSKRTGRGYGYTF.

Concerning this clone: The junction and the germline gene differ at one end; a read error may be behind it. The rearrangement links TRBV27 to TRBJ2-6, with 7 bases that match TRBD1. The CDR3 spans 15 residues. Germline V gene data show CDR1 as MNHEY and CDR2 as SMNVEV (reference sequence). This chain's CDR3 is CANSTTGRGANVLTF. CDR3 nucleotides: TGTGCCAACAGTACGACAGGGCGAGGGGCCAACGTCCTGACTTTC.

The CDR3 region is CASGLVVPPNPAYNSPLHF. The CDR3 DNA sequence: TGTGCTAGTGGTTTGGTAGTCCCCCCAAACCCGGCCTATAATTCACCCCTCCACTTT. V usage is TRBV12-5 and J usage is TRBJ1-6; no clear D gene. The CDR3 consists of 19 residues. V dropped 0 bases and J dropped 2 bases, with 17 bases sitting between them. Germline lookup yields CDR1 LGHNT and CDR2 FRNRAP.

This chain uses TRBV28 with TRBJ2-7; tentative D call: TRBD1 (6 bases). Germline V gene sequence: CDR1 MDHEN, CDR2 SYDVKM. V dropped 2 bases and J dropped 8 bases, with 16 bases sitting between them. The CDR3 is 14 residues long. The CDR3 loop is CASSLRSAGAKQYF. CDR3 sequence (DNA): TGTGCCAGCAGTTTAAGGTCGGCAGGGGCGAAGCAGTACTTC.

V usage is TRBV6-1 and J usage is TRBJ2-3; tentative D call: TRBD2 (6 bases). Trimming left V 0 bases short and J 3 bases short, with 10 bases between. The CDR3 has 15 amino acids. CDR1 MNHNS and CDR2 SASEGT come from the germline V gene. In DNA form, the CDR3 reads TGTGCCAGCAGTGAAGCTAGCGGCCAAACAGATACGCAGTATTTT. As protein: CASSEASGQTDTQYF.